This T cell receptor (beta chain) was captured by sequencing in a study of T cell responses to AZD1222 COVID-19 vaccine. Study observations and caveats: Close to half of all spike-specific TCRs reportedly target regions of the variants that are unmutated. Only after the peak T cell response were repertoires sampled. Among the donors, most were white British and more were female, and clonal diversity was possibly underestimated.

As concerns this clone: Its antigen remains unknown.

With 4 bases clipped from V and 9 bases from J, the junction kept 10 bases outside the gene matches. The CDR3 is made up of 14 amino acids. CDR1 is KGHDR, CDR2 SFDVKD, per germline. Some clones are missing from TCRdb's copy, which holds only in-frame ones; the method was immunoSEQ multiplex PCR. Of around 150,000 clones in the sample, 92% were seen once. This TCR was recovered from an adult who received the AZD1222 COVID-19 vaccine. The sequences come from peripheral blood, collected 28 days after the second AZD1222 dose. The rearrangement uses TRBV24-1 and TRBJ1-2; TRBD1 aligns across 7 bases. CDR3: CATSEPDREFSYTF. The DNA of the CDR3 is TGTGCCACCAGTGAACCTGACAGGGAATTTAGCTACACCTTC.